This T cell receptor beta chain came from a study of T cell repertoires in cytomegalovirus infection. The CDR3 spans 14 residues. Per the germline V gene, CDR1 is SNHLY and CDR2 is FYNNEI. Trimming took off 8 bases at V and 2 bases at J, with 15 bases between the two ends. TCRdb recomputed calls from the reads with MiXCR, one row per CDR3 protein. The sample contains 450,000 to 600,000 distinct CDR3 sequences, about 39% of which appear only once. In the case of this clonotype: As yet, its antigen is unknown.

The clonotype was recovered from a human donor in good health (CMV status not recorded). Some clones in this sample may be carry-over from other donors' samples. The V and J genes are TRBV2 and TRBJ1-1, with D possibly being TRBD1 (6 bases). The sample consisted of cultured PBMCs, taken from culture after CMV antigen stimulation. The CDR3 nucleotides are TGTGCCAGCGTTAGGGGGGACACTAACACTGAAGCTTTCTTT. Translation: CASVRGDTNTEAFF.